The clone carrying this T cell receptor beta chain was recorded at least ten times. The CDR3 length is 12 residues. Trimming cost V 3 bases and J 10 bases, with 10 bases left between them. This entry comes from a study of T cells in Graves' hyperthyroidism and ophthalmopathy. RNA transcripts were the template for amplifying TCR beta CDR3 regions. HTBI primers were employed in a first-round RT-PCR of the TCR CDR3. MiXCR, applied by TCRdb to the multiplex PCR reads, yields one record per CDR3 protein. This sample has about 480,000 distinct CDR3 sequences, with 14% found just once. The sample comprised blood. The V and J genes are TRBV12-3 or TRBV12-4 and TRBJ2-1; D not certain. The receptor comes from a woman between 18 and 30 years old with Graves' hyperthyroidism. CDR3 loop: CASSFESIEQFF. Written as DNA, the CDR3 is TGTGCCAGCAGTTTTGAGTCTATCGAGCAGTTCTTC.